A single sample gave rise to the 23 T cell receptor beta chains below, sequenced in a study of siplizumab effects on memory and regulatory T cells. Clones were read by immunoSEQ multiplex PCR, and TCRdb kept only the in-frame ones, dropping some. Among about 69,000 clones listed, 88% were seen once. Sequencing was performed on Tregs sorted from blood. All receptors come from a human donor in good health.

This chain uses TRBV15 with TRBJ2-7; D could derive from TRBD1 or TRBD2 (6 bases each). Germline V gives CDR1 LNHNV, CDR2 YYDKDF (reference sequence). This CDR3 contains 14 residues. V was shortened by 5 bases and J by 0 bases, with 11 bases between the two germline ends. CDR3 in amino acids: CATSPRGDSYEQYF. The CDR3 nucleotides read TGTGCCACCAGCCCAAGGGGGGACTCCTACGAGCAGTACTTC.

The V and J genes are TRBV7-8 and TRBJ1-2; no clear D. The CDR3 consists of 13 residues. Germline values: CDR1 SGHVS, CDR2 FQNEAQ. V dropped 4 bases and J dropped 5 bases, with 11 bases sitting between them. The DNA of the CDR3 is TGTGCCAGCAGCTCCGAGATGGGGTATGGCTACACCTTC. Translation: CASSSEMGYGYTF.

This rearrangement joins TRBV7-9 to TRBJ2-7, with 10 bases lining up with TRBD2. The CDR3 covers 15 residues. The V and J ends lost 1 base and 5 bases, in that order; junction bases with no gene match: 5. Per germline, CDR1 SEHNR and CDR2 FQNEAQ (reference sequence). The CDR3, as DNA: TGTGCCAGCAGCTTAGGAAGCGGGAGGGTGAACGAGCAGTACTTC. It yields the protein CASSLGSGRVNEQYF.

A single count supports this clone. The V and J genes are TRBV29-1 and TRBJ2-2, with TRBD2 as a possible D gene (5 bases). Germline-derived CDR1 and CDR2 are SQVTM and ANQGSEA. The CDR3 is 14 amino acids. V lost 3 bases and J lost 5, with 13 bases in between. CDR3 nucleotides: TGCAGCGTTGACCCACGCCGGGGAACCGGGGAGCTGTTTTTT. Its translation: CSVDPRRGTGELFF.

The chain employs TRBV29-1 and TRBJ2-1, with unresolved D. Per germline, CDR1 SQVTM and CDR2 ANQGSEA. CDR3 length: 13 residues. V lost 3 bases and J 5 bases, leaving 11 bases between the germline ends. The CDR3 region is CSVDRLSHNEQFF. The CDR3 DNA is TGCAGCGTTGATCGCCTAAGCCACAATGAGCAGTTCTTC.

V is TRBV18 and J is TRBJ1-2; D is ambiguous. The CDR3 totals 13 residues. V lost 3 bases and J 4 bases, leaving 9 bases between the germline ends. Germline V lookup: CDR1 KGHSH, CDR2 LQKENI. This CDR3 reads CASSPDTFYGYTF. In DNA form, the CDR3 reads TGTGCCAGCTCACCCGACACTTTCTATGGCTACACCTTC.

This chain links TRBV5-5 with TRBJ2-7; D is undetermined. The V gene lost 4 bases and the J gene lost 9 bases, with 14 bases spanning the gap. Germline V gives CDR1 SGHKS, CDR2 YYEKEE (reference sequence). This CDR3 comprises 12 residues. The CDR3 DNA sequence: TGTGCCAGCAGCCCCGGCCCCCCAGGGCAGTACTTC. The encoded protein is CASSPGPPGQYF.

CDR3 in DNA: TGTGCCTGGAGTCCCGAACCATTGGGACAGGGTATATGGGGTAGCAATCAGCCCCAGCATTTT. This translates into CAWSPEPLGQGIWGSNQPQHF. The J gene is TRBJ1-5, the V gene TRBV30; 9 bases align to TRBD1. The V and J ends lost 2 bases and 0 bases, in that order; junction bases with no gene match: 20. CDR1 is GTSNPN, CDR2 SVGIG, per germline (reference sequence). This CDR3 comprises 21 residues.

The chain couples TRBV5-1 to TRBJ1-1; the match to TRBD1 covers 8 bases. V shed 5 bases, J shed 4 bases, and the junction held 7 bases outside the gene matches. Germline loops: CDR1 SGHRS, CDR2 YFSETQ. This CDR3 comprises 14 residues. CDR3 sequence: CASRERQGPTEAFF. The DNA of the CDR3 is TGCGCCAGCAGGGAACGACAGGGGCCCACTGAAGCTTTCTTT.

This clone was found a few times. J is TRBJ2-3 and V is TRBV19, with 9 positions matching TRBD2. The length of the CDR3 is 15 residues. Germline V lookup: CDR1 LNHDA, CDR2 SQIVND (reference sequence). V lost 8 bases, J lost 0 bases, and 6 bases stayed unmatched. CDR3 bases: TGTGCCAGTGGGCTAGCGGGACGTAGCACAGATACGCAGTATTTT. Translating gives CASGLAGRSTDTQYF. Looking up the rest from reference TRBV19 and TRBJ2-3 gives the full variable domain: DGGITQSPKYLFRKEGQNVTLSCEQNLNHDAMYWYRQDPGQGLRLIYYSQIVNDFQKGDIAEGYSVSREKKESFPLTVTSAQKNPTAFYLCASGLAGRSTDTQYFGPGTRLTVL.

This clone has a single count. The rearrangement links TRBV7-2 to TRBJ2-1; TRBD2 matches 9 bases. This CDR3 is 14 amino acids long. After removal of 6 bases from V and 3 bases from J, the junction contained 3 bases not matched to a gene. CDR1 and CDR2 from the germline V gene are SGHTA and FQGNSA. DNA for the CDR3: TGTGCCAGCAGACCGACTAGCGGCTACAATGAGCAGTTCTTC. This codes for CASRPTSGYNEQFF. The variable domain in full, completed from reference TRBV7-2 and TRBJ2-1, reads GAGVSQSPSNKVTEKGKDVELRCDPISGHTALYWYRQSLGQGLEFLIYFQGNSAPDKSGLPSDRFSAERTGGSVSTLTIQRTQQEDSAVYLCASRPTSGYNEQFFGPGTRLTVL.

The chain is built from TRBV21-1 and TRBJ1-5; TRBD1, as called in the table, went unchecked against the DNA. TRBV21-1 is a listed pseudogene. The CDR3 has 17 amino acids. The CDR3 region is CASSIGDTRNRNQPQHF. The CDR3 DNA is TGTGCCAGCAGCATCGGGGACACCCGAAATCGCAATCAGCCCCAGCATTTT.

The rearrangement links TRBV29-1 to TRBJ1-2; 8 bases are a match to TRBD1. V lost 7 bases and J lost 0; bases outside the gene matches: 4. The CDR3 length is 13 residues. Germline V gene sequence: CDR1 SQVTM, CDR2 ANQGSEA. The CDR3, as DNA: TGCAGCGGTGGGACAGGATCTAACTATGGCTACACCTTC. Its translation is CSGGTGSNYGYTF.

This rearrangement joins TRBV9 to TRBJ2-1; the D call may be TRBD1 or TRBD2 (5 bases each). V lost 4 bases and J lost 10, with 21 bases in between. Germline V gene sequence: CDR1 SGDLS, CDR2 YYNGEE. CDR3 length: 15 residues. The chain's CDR3 is CASSPRDRGSGEQFF. CDR3 in DNA: TGTGCCAGCAGCCCCAGGGACCGCGGATCAGGGGAGCAGTTCTTC.

The J gene is TRBJ2-3, the V gene TRBV7-3; weak D call: TRBD1 (6 bases). Germline lookup yields CDR1 SGHTA and CDR2 FQGTGA. The CDR3 runs to 15 residues. Trimming pared 5 bases from V and 2 bases from J, leaving 14 bases between. For the CDR3, the DNA is TGTGCCAGCAGCCCGGGGACACCCCACACAGATACGCAGTATTTT. Its protein product is CASSPGTPHTDTQYF.

This chain connects TRBV19 to TRBJ1-5, with D unresolved. CDR1 and CDR2 (germline): LNHDA, SQIVND (reference sequence). Trimming shortened V by 5 bases and J by 0 bases, and 11 bases separated the two germline ends. This CDR3 spans 15 amino acids. DNA of the CDR3: TGTGCCAGTAGTCCCCAGGCGACTAGCAATCAGCCCCAGCATTTT. This codes for CASSPQATSNQPQHF.

J is TRBJ2-1 and V is TRBV5-1; 8 bases align to TRBD2. The CDR3 loop spans 16 amino acids. CDR1 is SGHRS, CDR2 YFSETQ, per germline. V lost 0 bases and J lost 9; bases outside the gene matches: 11. The CDR3 nucleotides read TGCGCCAGCAGCTTGGACGGGACTAGGGTGGGAAGTGAGCAGTTCTTC. Protein sequence: CASSLDGTRVGSEQFF.

The V and J genes are TRBV19 and TRBJ1-1; 9 bases agree with TRBD1. Germline V lookup: CDR1 LNHDA, CDR2 SQIVND (reference sequence). The CDR3 consists of 16 residues. J was trimmed by 1 base and V by 10 bases; bases with no gene match: 13. The CDR3 DNA follows: TGTGCCACCGCGGTCGTGACAGGGGGAGGGAACACTGAAGCTTTCTTT. As protein: CATAVVTGGGNTEAFF.

The chain carries TRBV18 and TRBJ1-1; 9 bases agree with TRBD1. Germline CDR1 is KGHSH and CDR2 is LQKENI. The CDR3 runs to 14 residues. V shed 6 bases, J shed 5 bases, and the junction held 7 bases outside the gene matches. CDR3 protein: CASSPDRGVTEAFF. The DNA for the CDR3 is TGTGCCAGCTCCCCCGACAGGGGGGTTACTGAAGCTTTCTTT.

The chain couples TRBV7-6 to TRBJ2-1; TRBD2 aligns across 7 bases. V shed 7 bases and J 4 bases; nucleotides not matched to a gene: 10. The length of the CDR3 is 15 residues. Germline CDR1 SGHVS, CDR2 FNYEAQ. The CDR3 DNA reads as TGTGCCAGCACCCTCGGTGGACTAGGGTACAATGAGCAGTTCTTC. The encoded protein is CASTLGGLGYNEQFF.

V usage is TRBV6-1 and J usage is TRBJ1-2, with D possibly TRBD1 on 6 matching bases. The length of the CDR3 is 16 residues. From germline, CDR1 is MNHNS and CDR2 SASEGT. Trimming took off 4 bases at V and 4 bases at J, with 19 bases between the two ends. This CDR3 reads CASSVSPTTGSYGYTF. CDR3 DNA: TGTGCCAGCAGTGTTTCCCCCACGACAGGCTCCTATGGCTACACCTTC.

The V gene is TRBV4-1, the J gene TRBJ2-1; 7 bases match TRBD2. The ends lost 3 bases at V and 7 bases at J; junction bases unmatched: 9. The CDR3 runs to 15 residues. Germline V CDR1 and CDR2: MGHRA, YSYEKL. The CDR3: CASSQPGLRGNEQFF. The CDR3, as DNA: TGCGCCAGCAGCCAGCCGGGACTGCGGGGGAATGAGCAGTTCTTC.

The chain couples TRBV6-5 to TRBJ1-5; no clear D. The CDR3 loop spans 13 amino acids. V dropped 8 bases and J dropped 1 base, with 9 bases sitting between them. Germline values: CDR1 MNHEY, CDR2 SVGAGI. The CDR3 bases are TGTGCCAGCGGGCGGAGGAGCAATCAGCCCCAGCATTTT. Amino acid sequence: CASGRRSNQPQHF.